A single sample is the source of the 16 T cell receptor beta chains below, sequenced in a study of T-cell memory formation after mild COVID-19. Using its own MiXCR run on the 5' RACE reads, TCRdb lists one record per CDR3 protein. The sample includes about 200,000 distinct CDR3 sequences, roughly 18% of them seen just once. The sample taken for sequencing was PBMCs or a T cell subset sorted from them (not recorded which). These receptors were taken from an adult woman who had mild COVID-19 (a few samples of this study predate the infection). Cell type and time point are not known.

The chain carries TRBV29-1 and TRBJ2-7, with 7 bases fitting TRBD1. The CDR3 contains 13 residues. Germline trimming cut 6 bases from V and 3 bases from J; bases unmatched to any gene: 8. Germline CDR1 reads SQVTM; CDR2 reads ANQGSEA. The CDR3 sequence: CSVATGFLYEQYF. For the CDR3, the DNA is TGCAGCGTAGCGACAGGGTTCCTCTACGAGCAGTACTTC.

This clonotype showed up just a few times. CDR3 loop: CASSPGQRTSNYGYTF. The CDR3 coding sequence is TGTGCCAGCTCACCGGGACAGCGCACGTCTAACTATGGCTACACCTTC. This chain joins TRBV18 and TRBJ1-2; TRBD1 matches 7 bases. Germline V gene data show CDR1 as KGHSH and CDR2 as LQKENI. This CDR3 is 16 amino acids long. Unmatched junction bases numbered 7, after V lost 3 bases and J lost 0 bases. The full variable domain, completed using reference TRBV18 and TRBJ1-2, is NAGVMQNPRHLVRRRGQEARLRCSPMKGHSHVYWYRQLPEEGLKFMVYLQKENIIDESGMPKERFSAEFPKEGPSILRIQQVVRGDSAAYFCASSPGQRTSNYGYTFGSGTRLTVV.

The chain has TRBV7-3 and TRBJ2-1; 8 nucleotides align to TRBD2. Looked up from germline, CDR1 is SGHTA and CDR2 is FQGTGA. There are 15 residues in the CDR3. V was clipped by 3 bases and J by 3 bases; unmatched bases: 4. The CDR3 DNA sequence: TGTGCCAGCAGCTTTTTAGCGGGGTACTACAATGAGCAGTTCTTC. It specifies CASSFLAGYYNEQFF.

This clonotype has more than one count but fewer than ten. The rearrangement links TRBV7-9 to TRBJ1-1, with D possibly being TRBD1 (5 bases). Between the trimmed V and J ends, which lost 5 bases and 6 bases, there was a span of 22 bases. Germline V gene data show CDR1 as SEHNR and CDR2 as FQNEAQ (reference sequence). CDR3 length: 16 amino acids. For the CDR3, the DNA is TGTGCCAGCAGCACCTCGGTGGGGCCAGCACGATCTGAAGCTTTCTTT. Amino acid sequence: CASSTSVGPARSEAFF. Filled out from reference TRBV7-9 and TRBJ1-1, the complete variable domain reads DTGVSQNPRHKITKRGQNVTFRCDPISEHNRLYWYRQTLGQGPEFLTYFQNEAQLEKSRLLSDRFSAERPKGSFSTLEIQRTEQGDSAMYLCASSTSVGPARSEAFFGQGTRLTVV.

V gene TRBV27 combines with J gene TRBJ2-3; 11 nucleotides agree with TRBD2. The CDR3 covers 17 residues. V shed 6 bases and J 2 bases; nucleotides not matched to a gene: 10. The germline CDR1 and CDR2 sequences are MNHEY and SMNVEV (reference sequence). The DNA of the CDR3 is TGTGCCAGCAGCCGAAGACTAGCGGGGCAATTCACAGATACGCAGTATTTT. This sequence encodes CASSRRLAGQFTDTQYF.

The genes are TRBV27 and TRBJ2-7; weak D call: TRBD1 (6 bases). Germline lookup yields CDR1 MNHEY and CDR2 SMNVEV (reference sequence). The CDR3 runs to 18 residues. V lost 5 bases to trimming and J lost 3 bases, with 26 bases between them. DNA for the CDR3: TGTGCCAGCAGTCCCTGGAAGGGGGTAGGTTCGTATTTCTACGAGCAGTACTTC. As protein: CASSPWKGVGSYFYEQYF.

The CDR3 reads CASRQGTAAEAFF. The CDR3 DNA is TGCGCCAGCAGACAGGGGACGGCTGCTGAAGCTTTCTTT. The rearrangement uses TRBV5-1 and TRBJ1-1, with 7 bases aligning to TRBD1. The germline V gene has CDR1 SGHRS and CDR2 YFSETQ. V shed 5 bases and J 6 bases; nucleotides not matched to a gene: 7. This CDR3 is 13 amino acids long.

This clonotype occurred a few times. The chain uses TRBV2 and TRBJ1-2; D is possibly TRBD1 (6 bases). CDR3 length equals 14 residues. Germline loops: CDR1 SNHLY, CDR2 FYNNEI. Trimming took off 2 bases at V and 4 bases at J, with 11 bases between the two ends. The CDR3 DNA is TGTGCCAGCAGTGAATCACAAGGGGGCTATGGCTACACCTTC. Its protein product is CASSESQGGYGYTF. Full variable domain (outside the CDR3, taken from reference TRBV2 and TRBJ1-2): EPEVTQTPSHQVTQMGQEVILRCVPISNHLYFYWYRQILGQKVEFLVSFYNNEISEKSEIFDDQFSVERPDGSNFTLKIRSTKLEDSAMYFCASSESQGGYGYTFGSGTRLTVV.

This clonotype was seen ten or more times. Here the CDR3 reads CASSYGLVSTQYF. The CDR3 DNA sequence: TGTGCCAGCAGTTACGGACTAGTCAGTACGCAGTATTTT. The chain joins TRBV6-2 or TRBV6-3 to TRBJ2-3; 7 nucleotides agree with TRBD2. Germline V lookup: CDR1 MNHEY, CDR2 SVGEGT. CDR3 size: 13 residues. The J segment lost 8 bases and the V segment lost 2 bases, leaving 4 bases of the junction unmatched.

This clonotype was found many times. The gene calls are TRBV10-3 and TRBJ2-2; TRBD1 aligns across 9 bases. The CDR3 is 16 amino acids. Trimming at V came to 3 bases and at J to 1 base, leaving 3 bases not matched to a gene. Germline V CDR1 and CDR2: ENHRY, SYGVKD. The CDR3 DNA is TGTGCCATCAGTGACGGGACAGGGAAGAACACCGGGGAGCTGTTTTTT. This translates into CAISDGTGKNTGELFF.

The rearrangement joins TRBV5-1 to TRBJ2-3, with 11 nucleotides matching TRBD2. Germline loops: CDR1 SGHRS, CDR2 YFSETQ. The CDR3 runs to 16 residues. Trimming cost V 3 bases and J 2 bases; bases outside gene matches: 5. The CDR3 DNA is TGCGCCAGCAGCTCAAGACTAGCGGGGAACACAGATACGCAGTATTTT. Encoded protein: CASSSRLAGNTDTQYF. The full variable domain, with the rest looked up from reference TRBV5-1 and TRBJ2-3, is KAGVTQTPRYLIKTRGQQVTLSCSPISGHRSVSWYQQTPGQGLQFLFEYFSETQRNKGNFPGRFSGRQFSNSRSEMNVSTLELGDSALYLCASSSRLAGNTDTQYFGPGTRLTVL.

J is TRBJ2-1 and V is TRBV7-2; 10 nucleotides match TRBD2. The germline V gene has CDR1 SGHTA and CDR2 FQGNSA. CDR3 length: 18 residues. V lost 0 bases to trimming and J lost 0 bases; unmatched junction nucleotides: 5. The CDR3 sequence: CASSLAASGGLSYNEQFF. In DNA form, the CDR3 reads TGTGCCAGCAGCTTAGCGGCTAGCGGGGGCCTCTCCTACAATGAGCAGTTCTTC.

This clonotype was seen only a few times. V is TRBV5-1 and J is TRBJ2-5; TRBD1 agrees at 9 bases. The CDR3 totals 14 residues. The V segment lost 4 bases and the J segment 3 bases; nucleotides outside the gene matches: 4. The V gene's germline CDR1 is SGHRS and CDR2 YFSETQ. The CDR3, as DNA: TGCGCCAGCAGCGAGACAGGGGGTGAAGAGACCCAGTACTTC. The encoded protein is CASSETGGEETQYF. Combining the CDR3 with reference TRBV5-1 and TRBJ2-5 gives the whole variable domain KAGVTQTPRYLIKTRGQQVTLSCSPISGHRSVSWYQQTPGQGLQFLFEYFSETQRNKGNFPGRFSGRQFSNSRSEMNVSTLELGDSALYLCASSETGGEETQYFGPGTRLLVL.

This clonotype was observed a few times. This chain connects TRBV9 to TRBJ1-1; D gene ambiguous. Trimming stripped 0 bases from V and 4 bases from J, with 10 bases between. Germline assignment: CDR1 SGDLS and CDR2 YYNGEE. The CDR3 covers 14 residues. This CDR3 reads CASSVAGVGTEAFF. The DNA for the CDR3 is TGTGCCAGCAGCGTAGCTGGTGTTGGCACTGAAGCTTTCTTT.

This clonotype came up many times. The genes are TRBV20-1 and TRBJ1-5; D is unclear. The CDR3 totals 13 residues. CDR1 is DFQATT and CDR2 is SNEGSKA in the germline V gene (reference sequence). V gave up 0 bases and J gave up 2 bases, with 5 bases separating them. CDR3 coding DNA: TGCAGTGCTAGAGATGGGGGCAATCAGCCCCAGCATTTT. As protein: CSARDGGNQPQHF.

The V and J genes are TRBV9 and TRBJ2-3; the D is unclear. Germline CDR1 SGDLS, CDR2 YYNGEE. The V end was cut by 0 bases, the J end by 2 bases, with 10 bases between. This CDR3 has 15 amino acids. CDR3 bases: TGTGCCAGCAGCGTAGGTACGGTTTTCACAGATACGCAGTATTTT. Its translation: CASSVGTVFTDTQYF. The whole variable domain, filled in from reference TRBV9 and TRBJ2-3, reads DSGVTQTPKHLITATGQRVTLRCSPRSGDLSVYWYQQSLDQGLQFLIQYYNGEERAKGNILERFSAQQFPDLHSELNLSSLELGDSALYFCASSVGTVFTDTQYFGPGTRLTVL.